This paragraph covers one TCR beta chain sequence. This clone's antigen is unknown. No base-level quality is on record; no much larger clone is a single base apart. V sheds 0 bases and J sheds 1 base, leaving 21 bases between their ends. Taken from cysteine to phenylalanine, the CDR3 has 19 residues. The kept DNA is CDR3 alone, 57 bases in frame from the first base. CDR1 LNHNV and CDR2 YYDKDF are derived from the germline V gene (reference sequence). TCRbeta CDR3 regions were amplified from genomic DNA using the immunoSEQ Assay, a bias-controlled multiplex PCR. Turning to the authors' computational methods: Nucleated cell counts per sample were estimated from amplification of reference gene primers within the assay. To quantify the absolute abundance of each unique TCRbeta CDR3 rearrangement, sequence reads were collapsed and filtered. For each sample, productive Simpson clonality was calculated by taking the square root of Simpson's diversity index across productive rearrangements. Sourced from immuneACCESS, this table was stored by TCRdb with only in-frame sequences that have V and J called. A share of the clones is absent; for the studies checked, an unresolved V gene accounts for under half, and the remainder has no known explanation. The V and J calls and the clone size are those of that table, but D and trimming were determined from the DNA. The sample has some 300,000 clones on record, roughly 90% of them singletons. About a tenth of the sample comes from the top ten.

The sample comes from a study of blood T cell repertoires in COVID-19 (dated by TCRdb to about 2020). Some background on the complete study: Collaborator samples came from the United States, Italy and Spain and covered acute and convalescent phases of COVID-19. The repertoires were released in a freely available public database intended as a resource for research on the immune response to SARS-CoV-2. Deeply sampled blood TCRbeta repertoires from subjects exposed to, actively infected with, or recovered from COVID-19 were included in the dataset. Samples came from the ongoing ImmuneRACE study (first 160 participants) plus 1,254 subjects from 6 global collaborators. A de-identified subject ID, COVID-19 status, age in years and sex were almost always included in the sample metadata. The material from the prospective study consisted of cDNA or gDNA derived from T cells, B-cell-depleted T cells, or PBMCs. Where available, HLA class I and class II types were taken from metadata supplied by the sample provider and were not determined by assay-based typing.

What the research found in general, with its limitations: How much clinical and demographic metadata was included differed by source and by participant, and the metadata was provided uncurated.

Enrolling through a virtual design, the prospective study's participants ranged in age from roughly 18 to 95 years and lived across more than 20 United States geographic areas. Cohort assignment in the prospective study relied on participant-reported clinical history from a screening survey and a study questionnaire. Recovered participants in ImmuneRACE Cohort 3 were defined as having two consecutive negative NP/OP PCR tests, clearance from a healthcare professional, or resolution of symptoms. Mobile phlebotomists in the prospective study collected whole blood, serum and a nasopharyngeal or oropharyngeal swab from every participant. Additional blood draws and questionnaires over a roughly two-month period could optionally be provided by prospective study participants. Before DNA extraction, blood samples from the prospective study were shipped at room temperature or frozen.

The sequence was obtained from a woman aged 25 to 39 who had recovered from COVID-19. This chain joins TRBV15 to TRBJ1-1; D gene: possibly TRBD1, on 6 matching bases. Material for sequencing was PBMCs or T cells enriched from blood (not recorded which). The sequenced DNA is TGTGCCACCAGCAGAGAGTGGCCAATCAGGGGAAGGGGGAACACTGAAGCTTTCTTT. Its coded protein is CATSREWPIRGRGNTEAFF.